These 24 T cell receptor beta chains originate from one sample sequenced in a study of T-cell reconstitution after alpha-beta-depleted transplantation in children. Unique molecular identifiers were used in preparing the TCRbeta library. TCRdb ran MiXCR on the PCR reads and lists one entry per CDR3 protein. The table includes about 490,000 distinct CDR3 sequences, under 12% detected once. Sequencing used PBMCs, obtained before TCRalphabeta/CD19-depleted stem cell transplant. The receptors were gathered from a child aged 2 to 10 with inherited bone marrow failure, due to receive a stem cell transplant.

Points on this clonotype: Since a much larger clone is just one base distant, this may be a read error. This chain connects TRBV28 to TRBJ1-5; D is ambiguous. Per the germline V gene, CDR1 is MDHEN and CDR2 is SYDVKM. This CDR3 has 12 amino acids. The CDR3: CPSNSRGQPQHF. CDR3 bases: TGTCCCAGCAACTCCCGGGGTCAGCCCCAGCATTTT.

This clonotype was counted at least ten times. This chain uses TRBV9 with TRBJ2-3; the match to TRBD2 covers 12 bases. CDR1 is SGDLS and CDR2 is YYNGEE in the germline V gene. The CDR3 contains 17 residues. V gave up 3 bases and J gave up 5 bases; unmatched junction bases: 10. The CDR3 loop is CASSEPGTSGLRDTQYF. The DNA of the CDR3 is TGTGCCAGCAGCGAGCCGGGGACTAGCGGGTTGAGAGATACGCAGTATTTT. The full variable domain, rest sourced from reference TRBV9 and TRBJ2-3, is DSGVTQTPKHLITATGQRVTLRCSPRSGDLSVYWYQQSLDQGLQFLIQYYNGEERAKGNILERFSAQQFPDLHSELNLSSLELGDSALYFCASSEPGTSGLRDTQYFGPGTRLTVL.

This clonotype was observed many times. The chain combines TRBV20-1 with TRBJ2-1, with 9 bases aligning to TRBD2. J gave up 0 bases and V 3 bases, and 9 bases lay outside the gene matches. The CDR3 extends over 17 amino acids. CDR1 DFQATT and CDR2 SNEGSKA come from the germline V gene (reference sequence). The CDR3 nucleotides are TGCAGTGCTAGGGTTGCGGGAGGGCCGAGCTCCTACAATGAGCAGTTCTTC. Its translation is CSARVAGGPSSYNEQFF.

This clonotype was recorded a few times. The V and J genes are TRBV12-3 or TRBV12-4 and TRBJ2-1, with 8 bases fitting TRBD2. Unmatched junction bases numbered 9, after V lost 1 base and J lost 7 bases. This CDR3 has 16 amino acids. CDR3 loop: CASSLDPGGLGNEQFF. The CDR3, as DNA: TGTGCCAGCAGTTTAGATCCGGGGGGACTAGGGAATGAGCAGTTCTTC.

This clonotype occurred many times. The J gene is TRBJ2-3, the V gene TRBV28; no clear D. The CDR3 is 11 residues long. Germline CDR1 and CDR2: MDHEN and SYDVKM. V shed 6 bases and J shed 13 bases, with 14 bases lying between them. CDR3 amino acids: CASSSSLNKYF. DNA for the CDR3: TGTGCCAGCAGCTCCTCACTGAACAAGTATTTT.

This clonotype was seen many times. V is TRBV7-9 and J is TRBJ2-5; no clear D. The CDR3 has 14 amino acids. V lost 1 base and J lost 5, with 11 bases in between. CDR1 is SEHNR, CDR2 FQNEAQ, per germline (reference sequence). DNA for the CDR3: TGTGCCAGCAGCTTAGAAGGGTCAAAGGAGACCCAGTACTTC. It specifies CASSLEGSKETQYF.

This clonotype was counted many times. J is TRBJ2-1 and V is TRBV19; 9 bases fit TRBD2. The ends lost 8 bases at V and 6 bases at J; junction bases unmatched: 5. The CDR3 has 13 amino acids. Germline V CDR1 and CDR2: LNHDA, SQIVND (reference sequence). The CDR3 reads CASSRGRGNEQFF. The CDR3 bases are TGTGCCAGTTCTCGCGGGAGGGGCAATGAGCAGTTCTTC.

This clonotype was seen many times. The chain is built from TRBV15 and TRBJ1-3; TRBD1 is a possible D gene (5 bases). This CDR3 is 13 amino acids long. Trimming left V 3 bases short and J 5 bases short, with 8 bases between. Germline values: CDR1 LNHNV, CDR2 YYDKDF (reference sequence). In DNA, the CDR3 is TGTGCCACCAGCAGGCAGGGAAGAAACACCATATATTTT. Protein sequence: CATSRQGRNTIYF. Using reference TRBV15 and TRBJ1-3 for the parts outside the CDR3, the full variable domain is DAMVIQNPRYQVTQFGKPVTLSCSQTLNHNVMYWYQQKSSQAPKLLFHYYDKDFNNEADTPDNFQSRRPNTSFCFLDIRSPGLGDTAMYLCATSRQGRNTIYFGEGSWLTVV.

This clonotype was seen at least ten times. The chain uses TRBV20-1 and TRBJ1-1, with D maybe TRBD1 (6 bases). V lost 3 bases and J 7 bases, leaving 18 bases between the germline ends. The CDR3 is made up of 14 amino acids. Germline V gene lookup returns CDR1 DFQATT and CDR2 SNEGSKA (reference sequence). As DNA, the CDR3 is TGCAGTGCTAGCGAATGGGGTGAACAGGGTGAAGCTTTCTTT. It codes for CSASEWGEQGEAFF.

Ten or more counts support this clonotype. The chain uses TRBV12-3 or TRBV12-4 and TRBJ2-1, with TRBD1 identical over 8 bases. V shed 5 bases, J shed 14 bases, and the junction held 11 bases outside the gene matches. This CDR3 is 13 amino acids long. As DNA, the CDR3 is TGTGCCAGCAGTCCCCGACAGGGGTTAAGGGAGTTCTTC. The encoded protein is CASSPRQGLREFF.

In this sample, this clonotype turned up a few times. The chain is built from TRBV28 and TRBJ2-7; no clear D. The CDR3 extends over 16 amino acids. Germline V lookup: CDR1 MDHEN, CDR2 SYDVKM. V gave up 3 bases and J gave up 0 bases, with 15 bases separating them. As DNA, the CDR3 is TGTGCCAGCAGTTTCCCGGCTCAGCCCCGCTCCTACGAGCAGTACTTC. Protein product: CASSFPAQPRSYEQYF.

This clonotype has a count of ten or more. CDR3: CASSPPGLAGDTGELFF. CDR3 in DNA: TGTGCCAGCTCACCACCTGGGCTAGCGGGAGATACCGGGGAGCTGTTTTTT. V is TRBV18 and J is TRBJ2-2, with 10 bases matching TRBD2. CDR1 and CDR2 from the germline V gene are KGHSH and LQKENI. The CDR3 is 17 amino acids. V lost 0 bases and J lost 5; bases outside the gene matches: 6.

This clonotype was detected ten times or more. This rearrangement joins TRBV7-2 to TRBJ2-1; no clear D. CDR1 is SGHTA and CDR2 is FQGNSA in the germline V gene. Trimming cost V 1 base and J 6 bases, with 10 bases left between them. CDR3 length: 14 residues. The CDR3 DNA reads as TGTGCCAGCAGCTTAGAGGGTAGTAGCAATGAGCAGTTCTTC. As protein: CASSLEGSSNEQFF.

This clonotype was detected ten times or more. The CDR3 sequence is CASSVVGAPGTQYF. The CDR3 region has the DNA TGTGCCAGCAGCGTAGTGGGGGCGCCAGGGACCCAGTACTTC. The rearrangement uses TRBV9 and TRBJ2-5, with D possibly being TRBD1 (6 bases). This CDR3 spans 14 amino acids. Deletions cut 0 bases from V and 7 bases from J, with 13 bases between. Germline assignment: CDR1 SGDLS and CDR2 YYNGEE.

This chain uses TRBV19 with TRBJ2-7; TRBD1 matches 7 bases. Germline trimming cut 7 bases from V and 5 bases from J; bases unmatched to any gene: 17. The CDR3 runs 16 residues. CDR1 is LNHDA, CDR2 SQIVND, per germline (reference sequence). CDR3 residues: CASKALPGTGTDEQYF. CDR3 coding DNA: TGTGCCAGTAAAGCCCTTCCAGGGACGGGGACAGACGAGCAGTACTTC.

This clonotype has a count of ten or more. The chain carries TRBV28 and TRBJ2-5; D gene ambiguous. The CDR3 totals 14 residues. Germline V gene data show CDR1 as MDHEN and CDR2 as SYDVKM. V shed 3 bases and J shed 2 bases, with 10 bases lying between them. CDR3 sequence reads: CASSLGLRQETQYF. In nucleotides, the CDR3 is TGTGCCAGCAGTTTGGGTCTACGACAAGAGACCCAGTACTTC.

The rearrangement links TRBV5-6 to TRBJ2-6, with D tentatively TRBD1 (5 bases). The V and J ends lost 1 base and 11 bases respectively, with 13 bases between them. Germline V lookup: CDR1 SGHDT, CDR2 YYEEEE. There are 14 residues in the CDR3. CDR3 nucleotide sequence: TGTGCCAGCAGCTTGAACAGGCCTACCCACGTCCTGACTTTC. It codes for CASSLNRPTHVLTF.

This clonotype was counted many times. The V call is TRBV28, the J call TRBJ2-5, with D perhaps TRBD2 (6 bases). This CDR3 is 15 amino acids long. V shed 2 bases and J shed 3 bases, with 13 bases lying between them. Germline CDR1 is MDHEN and CDR2 is SYDVKM. The DNA for the CDR3 is TGTGCCAGCAGTTTACCGGGACTCAAAGAAGAGACCCAGTACTTC. Protein: CASSLPGLKEETQYF.

This clonotype has only a few counts. The V call is TRBV6-5, the J call TRBJ1-6, with a possible D match to TRBD1 (6 bases). CDR3 length: 12 amino acids. Trimming shortened V by 5 bases and J by 10 bases, and 9 bases separated the two germline ends. Germline V CDR1 and CDR2: MNHEY, SVGAGI. The CDR3 coding sequence is TGTGCCAGCAGTACAGGGAGATCACCCCTCCACTTT. Residues: CASSTGRSPLHF.

This clonotype was seen many times. The CDR3, as DNA: TGCGCCAGCAGCCAAGGACAGTTTTACAATGAGCAGTTCTTC. Translated, it gives CASSQGQFYNEQFF. The chain couples TRBV4-3 to TRBJ2-1, with a tentative D call TRBD1 (5 bases). V lost 1 base, J lost 4 bases, and 8 bases lay in between. CDR1 is LGHNA and CDR2 is YSLEER in the germline V gene. The CDR3 length is 14 residues.

The chain is built from TRBV5-1 and TRBJ1-1; no firm D call. Trimming removed 4 bases at V and 5 bases at J, with 24 bases between. The V gene's germline CDR1 is SGHRS and CDR2 YFSETQ. This CDR3 spans 17 amino acids. This CDR3 reads CASSEGLHLTMGTEAFF. The CDR3 DNA sequence: TGCGCCAGCAGCGAAGGACTCCACTTAACGATGGGGACTGAAGCTTTCTTT.

The sample holds many counts of this clonotype. The V and J genes are TRBV5-4 and TRBJ2-1, with 8 bases identical to TRBD1. V trimming: 9 bases; J trimming: 7 bases; junction bases outside the gene matches: 6. The germline V gene encodes CDR1 SGHNT and CDR2 YYREEE (reference sequence). The length of the CDR3 is 12 residues. The CDR3 nucleotides are TGTGCCACCCGACAGGGGAGGAATGAGCAGTTCTTC. It specifies CATRQGRNEQFF.

The sample holds many counts of this clonotype. The chain recombines TRBV6-5 with TRBJ2-5, with a tentative D call TRBD2 (5 bases). V was cut by 4 bases and J by 5 bases, with 20 bases left in between. CDR1 MNHEY and CDR2 SVGAGI come from the germline V gene. The CDR3 length is 16 residues. CDR3 sequence: CASSSWAGEWWETQYF. CDR3 nucleotide sequence: TGTGCCAGCAGTTCGTGGGCTGGGGAGTGGTGGGAGACCCAGTACTTC.

This clonotype was seen repeatedly, ten times or more. The J gene is TRBJ1-1, the V gene TRBV6-1; a possible D gene is TRBD1 (6 bases). This CDR3 region has 15 residues. Trimming shortened V by 1 base and J by 0 bases, and 9 bases separated the two germline ends. The germline gives CDR1 MNHNS, CDR2 SASEGT. The CDR3 DNA reads TGTGCCAGCAGTGAAGGGGGGACAATGAACACTGAAGCTTTCTTT. As protein: CASSEGGTMNTEAFF.